This entry features one T cell receptor beta chain sequence. What it binds is not known. This may stem from a read error, because a much larger clone lies one nucleotide away. This CDR3 comprises 15 residues. V lost 3 bases to trimming and J lost 0 bases, with 8 bases between them. The germline CDR1 and CDR2 sequences are LNHDA and SQIVND (reference sequence). The record originates from a study of identical twins. Broader study findings: Analyses based on zero insertions could be partly confounded by invariant MAIT and iNKT cells.

MiXCR was run by TCRdb on the 5' RACE reads, yielding one entry per CDR3 protein. The sample carries about 150,000 distinct CDR3 sequences, 3% to 4.5% recorded once. The sequencing sample was made of memory T cells sorted from blood. The chain is built from TRBV19 and TRBJ2-2; possible D gene TRBD1, 6 bases. The TCR originated in a man aged 18 to 35 in good health. The CDR3 sequence is CASSMGASNTGELFF. The CDR3 coding sequence is TGTGCCAGTAGTATGGGGGCGTCGAACACCGGGGAGCTGTTTTTT.